The 27 T cell receptor beta chains below all came from one sample that was sequenced in a study of cytomegalovirus exposure and HLA in healthy donors. Clones were sequenced by immunoSEQ multiplex PCR, and TCRdb holds only the in-frame ones, with some missing. The table shows 150,000 to 200,000 clones, with about 83% occurring only once. Sequenced: PBMCs. These TCRs come from a woman under 30 in good health and CMV-seronegative.

V and J are TRBV4-1 and TRBJ1-1, with D maybe TRBD1 (5 bases). The CDR3 contains 14 residues. Deletions cut 3 bases from V and 5 bases from J, with 13 bases between. From germline, CDR1 is MGHRA and CDR2 YSYEKL. The CDR3 DNA is TGCGCCAGCAGCCATCTGGGGACTAATACTGAAGCTTTCTTT. Amino acids: CASSHLGTNTEAFF.

The rearrangement joins TRBV7-8 to TRBJ1-2; 7 bases match TRBD1. This CDR3 has 17 amino acids. Losses at the gene ends were 5 bases for V and 4 bases for J; bases not matched to a gene: 16. The germline V gene has CDR1 SGHVS and CDR2 FQNEAQ. CDR3 sequence reads: CASSPGSPGGPGYGYTF. The CDR3 region has the DNA TGTGCCAGCAGCCCCGGGTCGCCAGGGGGGCCTGGCTATGGCTACACCTTC.

The chain uses TRBV6-1 and TRBJ1-2; TRBD1 is a possible D gene (5 bases). Looked up from germline, CDR1 is MNHNS and CDR2 is SASEGT. The CDR3 extends over 13 amino acids. The ends were cut back, 2 bases at V and 4 bases at J, with 8 bases in the middle. The CDR3, as DNA: TGTGCCAGCAGTGAAATAGGGGCCTATGGCTACACCTTC. Protein: CASSEIGAYGYTF.

CDR3 in amino acids: CASRSGQIDTDTQYF. DNA for the CDR3: TGTGCCAGTAGGTCGGGACAGATTGACACAGATACGCAGTATTTT. This sequence joins TRBV19 and TRBJ2-3, with TRBD1 matching over 7 bases. Looked up from germline, CDR1 is LNHDA and CDR2 is SQIVND (reference sequence). V dropped 6 bases and J dropped 2; count of bases not matched to a gene: 8. CDR3 length equals 15 residues.

The rearrangement links TRBV18 to TRBJ2-7; unclear D gene. V lost 1 base, J lost 2 bases, and 9 bases lay in between. The CDR3 runs to 14 residues. Germline CDR1 and CDR2: KGHSH and LQKENI. The DNA for the CDR3 is TGTGCCAGCTCACCACGTGGAGAAACCTACGAGCAGTACTTC. Its translation is CASSPRGETYEQYF.

This clone was found a few times. The V and J genes are TRBV10-3 and TRBJ1-2; unclear D gene. The V gene's germline CDR1 is ENHRY and CDR2 SYGVKD. Trimming removed 10 bases from V and 5 bases from J, with 14 bases in between. The CDR3 has 12 amino acids. Written as DNA, the CDR3 is TGTGCCACCCAAGCGGGCGGATATGGCTACACCTTC. This sequence encodes CATQAGGYGYTF.

The chain carries TRBV6-6 and TRBJ2-3, with TRBD1 identical over 7 bases. V lost 6 bases and J lost 5; bases outside the gene matches: 5. Germline assignment: CDR1 MNHNY and CDR2 SVGAGI (reference sequence). The CDR3 is 13 amino acids. The CDR3 loop is CASRGQTRDTQYF. CDR3 coding DNA: TGTGCCAGCAGGGGACAGACGCGAGATACGCAGTATTTT.

A single count supports this clone. The gene calls are TRBV15 and TRBJ1-1, with D unresolved. The CDR3 loop spans 14 amino acids. Germline lookup yields CDR1 LNHNV and CDR2 YYDKDF (reference sequence). The V gene lost 3 bases and the J gene lost 2 bases, with 10 bases spanning the gap. CDR3 nucleotide sequence: TGTGCCACCAGCAGCCTGTTTGTCAACACTGAAGCTTTCTTT. As protein: CATSSLFVNTEAFF.

The rearrangement links TRBV6-5 to TRBJ2-1; 7 bases map to TRBD2. From germline, CDR1 is MNHEY and CDR2 SVGAGI. The J segment lost 4 bases and the V segment lost 6 bases, leaving 9 bases of the junction unmatched. CDR3 length: 15 residues. DNA of the CDR3: TGTGCCAGCAGAACCTCTAGCGGACCATACAATGAGCAGTTCTTC. Its translation is CASRTSSGPYNEQFF.

The V gene is TRBV7-8, the J gene TRBJ2-1; 7 bases are shared with TRBD1. With 7 bases clipped from V and 4 bases from J, the junction kept 13 bases outside the gene matches. There are 16 residues in the CDR3. CDR1 is SGHVS and CDR2 is FQNEAQ in the germline V gene. CDR3 bases: TGTGCCAGCACCATATACCCCGGGACAGAGTACAATGAGCAGTTCTTC. This sequence encodes CASTIYPGTEYNEQFF.

This rearrangement joins TRBV18 to TRBJ1-4, with 8 bases matching TRBD1. CDR3 length: 14 residues. The V gene's germline CDR1 is KGHSH and CDR2 LQKENI. V trimming: 3 bases; J trimming: 7 bases; junction bases outside the gene matches: 4. CDR3 nucleotides: TGTGCCAGCTCACCTCAGGGGGCGGGTGAAAAACTGTTTTTT. Its protein product is CASSPQGAGEKLFF.

The chain uses TRBV6-1 and TRBJ2-3; TRBD1 might be the D (5 bases). The length of the CDR3 is 16 residues. Per the germline V gene, CDR1 is MNHNS and CDR2 is SASEGT. V lost 4 bases and J lost 8, with 22 bases in between. DNA of the CDR3: TGTGCCAGCAGTGGACCCCCGAACCGACACCAGGGTACGCAGTATTTT. Translated, it gives CASSGPPNRHQGTQYF.

The rearrangement uses TRBV6-1 and TRBJ2-7; TRBD1 matches at 8 bases. J was trimmed by 3 bases and V by 7 bases; bases with no gene match: 5. The CDR3 has 13 residues. Germline V lookup: CDR1 MNHNS, CDR2 SASEGT. The CDR3 DNA sequence: TGTGCCAGCACTGCCGGGACAGGCTACGAGCAGTACTTC. Protein sequence: CASTAGTGYEQYF.

The genes are TRBV18 and TRBJ1-6, with 10 nucleotides matching TRBD1. Germline V gives CDR1 KGHSH, CDR2 LQKENI. This CDR3 has 20 residues. V was clipped by 3 bases and J by 7 bases; unmatched bases: 18. The chain's CDR3 is CASSPVHSGGPGQGNSPLHF. For the CDR3, the DNA is TGTGCCAGCTCACCCGTTCACTCTGGTGGACCGGGACAGGGGAATTCACCCCTCCACTTT.

The CDR3, as DNA: TGTGCCAGCAGCTTAGGGACACAAACCGGGGAGCTGTTTTTT. Translating gives CASSLGTQTGELFF. This rearrangement joins TRBV14 to TRBJ2-2, with TRBD1 as a possible D gene (6 bases). Germline V gene data show CDR1 as SGHDN and CDR2 as FVKESK. The CDR3 extends over 14 amino acids. V was clipped by 5 bases and J by 5 bases, with 12 bases between them.

The rearrangement joins TRBV2 to TRBJ1-1; D unclear. In germline, CDR1 is SNHLY, CDR2 FYNNEI. Trimming pared 2 bases from V and 1 base from J, leaving 11 bases between. The CDR3 covers 15 residues. The CDR3 region has the DNA TGTGCCAGCAGTGAACGCCTAGTGGGGAACACTGAAGCTTTCTTT. Its protein is CASSERLVGNTEAFF.

This sequence joins TRBV5-1 and TRBJ1-4; 9 bases map to TRBD1. Germline CDR1 and CDR2: SGHRS and YFSETQ. The CDR3 sequence is 18 residues long. The J segment lost 10 bases and the V segment lost 0 bases, leaving 16 bases of the junction unmatched. CDR3 sequence: CASSLAIGQGIVDAKLFF. CDR3 nucleotide sequence: TGCGCCAGCAGCTTGGCCATAGGACAGGGGATCGTTGATGCAAAACTGTTTTTT. The full variable domain, rest sourced from reference TRBV5-1 and TRBJ1-4, is KAGVTQTPRYLIKTRGQQVTLSCSPISGHRSVSWYQQTPGQGLQFLFEYFSETQRNKGNFPGRFSGRQFSNSRSEMNVSTLELGDSALYLCASSLAIGQGIVDAKLFFGSGTQLSVL.

The chain joins TRBV29-1 to TRBJ2-5; D gene ambiguous. CDR1 and CDR2 from the germline V gene are SQVTM and ANQGSEA. The V end lost 7 bases, the J end lost 0 bases, and 6 bases lay between the germline ends. This CDR3 spans 11 amino acids. The CDR3 sequence: CSARYQETQYF. The CDR3 DNA reads as TGCAGCGCGAGATACCAAGAGACCCAGTACTTC.

V is TRBV29-1 and J is TRBJ2-3, with 10 bases matching TRBD1. Germline loops: CDR1 SQVTM, CDR2 ANQGSEA. Germline trimming cut 1 base from V and 0 bases from J; bases unmatched to any gene: 7. The CDR3 length is 17 residues. CDR3 DNA sequence: TGCAGCGTTGAAGGCGACAGGGGGCGTAGGAGCACAGATACGCAGTATTTT. Residues: CSVEGDRGRRSTDTQYF.

The chain carries TRBV5-1 and TRBJ2-1; TRBD2 matches 10 bases. V trimming: 2 bases; J trimming: 0 bases; junction bases outside the gene matches: 2. CDR1 SGHRS and CDR2 YFSETQ come from the germline V gene. The CDR3 has 16 residues. CDR3 region: CASSFLAGDSYNEQFF. CDR3 DNA sequence: TGCGCCAGCAGCTTCCTAGCGGGAGACTCCTACAATGAGCAGTTCTTC.

The chain joins TRBV4-2 to TRBJ2-7, with D possibly being TRBD1 (5 bases). The V gene lost 0 bases and the J gene lost 3 bases, with 15 bases spanning the gap. CDR3 length equals 16 residues. CDR1 and CDR2 from the germline V gene are LGHNA and YNFKEQ. CDR3 in amino acids: CASSQDLDTPLYEQYF. The CDR3, as DNA: TGTGCCAGCAGCCAAGATCTGGACACCCCCCTCTACGAGCAGTACTTC.

V and J are TRBV2 and TRBJ2-3; 10 bases fit TRBD2. Germline CDR1 SNHLY, CDR2 FYNNEI. J gave up 2 bases and V 11 bases, and 16 bases lay outside the gene matches. This CDR3 has 17 amino acids. The CDR3 sequence: CALSAGLAGAITDTQYF. The CDR3 DNA follows: TGTGCCTTATCCGCAGGGCTAGCGGGGGCCATCACAGATACGCAGTATTTT.

The CDR3 nucleotides are TGTGCCAGCAGTGACGCGACACAGGGTCGGGTGCTCGCTCCTGGAAACACCATATATTTT. Amino acid sequence: CASSDATQGRVLAPGNTIYF. The rearrangement links TRBV6-4 to TRBJ1-3; a weak D match, TRBD1 (6 bases). This CDR3 comprises 20 residues. V shed 2 bases and J shed 2 bases, with 25 bases lying between them. Germline CDR1 is MRHNA and CDR2 is SNTAGT.

The sample holds one count of this clone. The chain links TRBV5-4 to TRBJ2-3; D is unresolved. Germline V CDR1 and CDR2: SGHNT, YYREEE (reference sequence). V lost 2 bases to trimming and J lost 2 bases, with 3 bases between them. The CDR3 loop spans 12 amino acids. For the CDR3, the DNA is TGTGCCAGCAGCTTTAACACAGATACGCAGTATTTT. Protein: CASSFNTDTQYF.

This chain joins TRBV30 and TRBJ1-2, with 9 positions matching TRBD1. The V gene's germline CDR1 is GTSNPN and CDR2 SVGIG (reference sequence). V shed 5 bases and J 6 bases; nucleotides not matched to a gene: 13. This CDR3 comprises 15 residues. CDR3 in amino acids: CAWYGLGTGLNGYTF. The CDR3 nucleotides are TGTGCCTGGTACGGACTAGGGACAGGGTTAAATGGCTACACCTTC.

The J gene is TRBJ1-1, the V gene TRBV27; TRBD1 might be the D (6 bases). Per germline, CDR1 MNHEY and CDR2 SMNVEV (reference sequence). V lost 4 bases and J 6 bases, leaving 12 bases between the germline ends. The CDR3 covers 13 residues. The CDR3 here is CASSWQGSAEAFF. The CDR3 DNA reads TGTGCCAGCAGTTGGCAGGGGTCGGCTGAAGCTTTCTTT.

The V and J genes are TRBV4-1 and TRBJ2-5; TRBD1 might be the D (5 bases). CDR1 and CDR2 from the germline V gene are MGHRA and YSYEKL. CDR3 size: 14 residues. V was clipped by 0 bases and J by 4 bases, with 9 bases between them. The CDR3 loop is CASSQDPGRETQYF. DNA of the CDR3: TGCGCCAGCAGCCAAGATCCAGGGCGAGAGACCCAGTACTTC.